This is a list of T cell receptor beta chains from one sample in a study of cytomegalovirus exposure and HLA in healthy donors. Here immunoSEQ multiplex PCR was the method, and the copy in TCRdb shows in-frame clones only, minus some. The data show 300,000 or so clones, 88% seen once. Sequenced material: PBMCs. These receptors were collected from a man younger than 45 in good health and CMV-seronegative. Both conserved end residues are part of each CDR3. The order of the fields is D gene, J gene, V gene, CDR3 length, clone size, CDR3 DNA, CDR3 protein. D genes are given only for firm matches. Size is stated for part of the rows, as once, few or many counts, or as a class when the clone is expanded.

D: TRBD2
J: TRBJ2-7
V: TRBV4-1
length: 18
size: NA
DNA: TGCGCCAGCAGCCCGCGGACTAGCGGGGGAAGTAGCTCCTACGAGCAGTACTTC
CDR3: CASSPRTSGGSSSYEQYF

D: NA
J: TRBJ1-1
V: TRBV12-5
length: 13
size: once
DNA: TGTGCTAGTGGTTTGATGACAGGCACTGAAGCTTTCTTT
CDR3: CASGLMTGTEAFF

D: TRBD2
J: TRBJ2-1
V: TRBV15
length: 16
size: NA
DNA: TGTGCCACCAGCAGAGGTAGCGGGCGCTCCTACAATGAGCAGTTCTTC
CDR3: CATSRGSGRSYNEQFF

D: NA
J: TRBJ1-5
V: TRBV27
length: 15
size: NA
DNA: TGTGCCAGCAGCTCCCATGGACAGACCAATCAGCCCCAGCATTTT
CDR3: CASSSHGQTNQPQHF

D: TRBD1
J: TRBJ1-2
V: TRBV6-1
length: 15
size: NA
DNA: TGTGCCAGCAGTAAGACAGGGGTCGGAGACTATGGCTACACCTTC
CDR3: CASSKTGVGDYGYTF

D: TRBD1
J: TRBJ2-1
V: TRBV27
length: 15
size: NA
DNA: TGTGCCAGCAGTTCGGACAGGGATGGGTGGAATGAGCAGTTCTTC
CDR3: CASSSDRDGWNEQFF

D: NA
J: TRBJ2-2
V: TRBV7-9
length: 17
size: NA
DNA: TGTGCCAGCAGCTCATCCGGGGGGGGACAGTACACCGGGGAGCTGTTTTTT
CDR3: CASSSSGGGQYTGELFF

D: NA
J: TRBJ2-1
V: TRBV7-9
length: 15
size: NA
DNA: TGTGCCAGCAGCTTAGTCTGGAGCTCCTACAATGAGCAGTTCTTC
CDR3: CASSLVWSSYNEQFF

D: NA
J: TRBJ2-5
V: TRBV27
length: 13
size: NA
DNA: TGTGCCAGCAGTCCAGGGCCTGGGGAGACCCAGTACTTC
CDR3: CASSPGPGETQYF

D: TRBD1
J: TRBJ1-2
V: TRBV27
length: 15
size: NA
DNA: TGTGCCAGCAGTTTCGCCCGGACAGGGTCTGATGGCTACACCTTC
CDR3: CASSFARTGSDGYTF

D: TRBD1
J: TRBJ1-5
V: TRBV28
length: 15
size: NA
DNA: TGTGCCAGCAGTCCGGACAGGGGGTACAATCAGCCCCAGCATTTT
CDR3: CASSPDRGYNQPQHF

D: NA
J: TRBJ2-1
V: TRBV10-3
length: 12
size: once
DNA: TGTGCCATCAGTGAGTCAGAGAATGAGCAGTTCTTC
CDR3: CAISESENEQFF

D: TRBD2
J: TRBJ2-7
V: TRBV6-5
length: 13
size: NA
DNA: TGTGCCAGCAGTTACGCGGGGGGCTACGAGCAGTACTTC
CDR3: CASSYAGGYEQYF

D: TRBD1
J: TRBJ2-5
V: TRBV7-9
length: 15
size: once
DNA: TGTGCCAGCAGTTACCGTGGGACAGAACAAGAGACCCAGTACTTC
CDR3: CASSYRGTEQETQYF

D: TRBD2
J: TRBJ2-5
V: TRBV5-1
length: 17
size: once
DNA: TGCGCCAGCAGCCTCGGGACTAGCGGGGGGGCCAGGGAGACCCAGTACTTC
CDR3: CASSLGTSGGARETQYF

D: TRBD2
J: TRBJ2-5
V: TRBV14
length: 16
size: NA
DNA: TGTGCCAGCAGCCACGGGACGGGGGGGCCCCAAGAGACCCAGTACTTC
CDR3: CASSHGTGGPQETQYF

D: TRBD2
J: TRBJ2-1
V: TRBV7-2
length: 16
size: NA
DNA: TGTGCCAGCAGCACGTTGAGCGGGGGACTCTACAATGAGCAGTTCTTC
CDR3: CASSTLSGGLYNEQFF

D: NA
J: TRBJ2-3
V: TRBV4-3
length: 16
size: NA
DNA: TGCGCCAGCAGCCAAGTCGCCGGGACATATGGAGATACGCAGTATTTT
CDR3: CASSQVAGTYGDTQYF

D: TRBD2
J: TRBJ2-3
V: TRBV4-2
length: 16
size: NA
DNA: TGTGCCAGCAGCCATCGATTAGCGGGGGGAGGGGATACGCAGTATTTT
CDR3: CASSHRLAGGGDTQYF

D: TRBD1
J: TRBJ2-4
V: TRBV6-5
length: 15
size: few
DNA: TGTGCCAGCAGACCACAGGGGGCCGGCAAAAACATTCAGTACTTC
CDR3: CASRPQGAGKNIQYF

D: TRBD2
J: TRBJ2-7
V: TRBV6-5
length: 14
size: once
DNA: TGTGCCAGCAGTTACTCTAGCGGGAACTACGAGCAGTACTTC
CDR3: CASSYSSGNYEQYF

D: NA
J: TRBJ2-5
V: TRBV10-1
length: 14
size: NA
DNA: TGCGCCAGCAGTGAGTCGTTGGCGAGGGAGACCCAGTACTTC
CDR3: CASSESLARETQYF

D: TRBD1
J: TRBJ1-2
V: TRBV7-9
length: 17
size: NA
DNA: TGTGCCAGCAGCCCAAGGGCGACAGGGGGCCGAAACTATGGCTACACCTTC
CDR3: CASSPRATGGRNYGYTF

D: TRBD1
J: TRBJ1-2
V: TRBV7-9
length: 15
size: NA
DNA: TGTGCCAGCAGCCTACCAGGACAGGGGGACTATGGCTACACCTTC
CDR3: CASSLPGQGDYGYTF

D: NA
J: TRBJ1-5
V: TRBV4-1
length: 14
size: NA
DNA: TGCGCCAGCAGCCAAGAGACATTTAATCAGCCCCAGCATTTT
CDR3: CASSQETFNQPQHF

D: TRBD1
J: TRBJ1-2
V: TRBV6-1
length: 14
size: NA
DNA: TGTGCCAGCACCCGGACAGGGAATAACTATGGCTACACCTTC
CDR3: CASTRTGNNYGYTF

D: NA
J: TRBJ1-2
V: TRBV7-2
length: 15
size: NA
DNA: TGTGCCAGCAGCTTAGACCGGCAGGGGTTCTATGGCTACACCTTC
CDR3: CASSLDRQGFYGYTF

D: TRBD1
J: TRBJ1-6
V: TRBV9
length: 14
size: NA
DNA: TGTGCCAGCAGCCCAGGGGGTAATAATTCACCCCTCCACTTT
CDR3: CASSPGGNNSPLHF

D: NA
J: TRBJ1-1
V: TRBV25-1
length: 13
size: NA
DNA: TGTGCCAGCAGTGAATACGGGAGCACTGAAGCTTTCTTT
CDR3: CASSEYGSTEAFF

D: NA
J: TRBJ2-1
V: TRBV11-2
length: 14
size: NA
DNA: TGTGCCAGCAGATCGGACAGGAGGGGAAATGAGCAGTTCTTC
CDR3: CASRSDRRGNEQFF

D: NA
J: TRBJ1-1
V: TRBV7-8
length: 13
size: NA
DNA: TGTGCCAGCAGCGTCGAACTTTTCACTGAAGCTTTCTTT
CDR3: CASSVELFTEAFF

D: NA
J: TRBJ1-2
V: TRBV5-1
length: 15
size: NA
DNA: TGCGCCAGCAGCTTGGAACTGAGAGCTAACTATGGCTACACCTTC
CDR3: CASSLELRANYGYTF

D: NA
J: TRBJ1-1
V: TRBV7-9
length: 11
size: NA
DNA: TGTGCCAGCCCTGGCAACACTGAAGCTTTCTTT
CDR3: CASPGNTEAFF

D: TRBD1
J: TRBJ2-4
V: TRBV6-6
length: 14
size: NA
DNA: TGTGCCAGCAGTTCCCTAATCGACAGGGGAGGATTCCACTTC
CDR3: CASSSLIDRGGFHF

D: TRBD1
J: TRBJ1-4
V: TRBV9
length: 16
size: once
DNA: TGTGCCAGCAGCGTGGGACAGGGGGGCCTTAATGAAAAACTGTTTTTT
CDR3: CASSVGQGGLNEKLFF

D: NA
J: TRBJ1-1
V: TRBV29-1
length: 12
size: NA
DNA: TGCAGCGGATACAGGGTTAGCACTGAAGCTTTCTTT
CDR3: CSGYRVSTEAFF